This T cell receptor (beta chain) was identified in a study of vaccination effects on CD4 cells after COVID-19. Of note for this clone: As yet, its antigen is unknown.

The table came from immunoSEQ multiplex PCR; TCRdb's copy has only in-frame clones and leaves some out. The sample contains more than 15,000 clones, 76% of which appear only once. Looked up from germline, CDR1 is LGHDT and CDR2 is YNNKEL (reference sequence). V shed 1 base and J shed 3 bases, with 15 bases lying between them. The CDR3 totals 16 residues. After expansion with viral peptide pools in the ViraFEST assay, antigen-specific CD4+ T cells were sequenced. The authors isolated CD4+ T cells after 10 days of culture. The person's infection with SARS-CoV-2, confirmed by PCR, took place between March and December 2020. All participants had two doses of either the BNT162b2 or mRNA-1273 vaccine. IL-2 medium was substituted for half the medium on days 3 and 7.

The source was CD4+ T cells from PBMCs cultured with SARS-CoV-2 spike peptides, collected after COVID-19 vaccination. V is TRBV3-1 (or the pseudogene TRBV3-2) and J is TRBJ2-5, with D unclear. The TCR originated in a human donor who had a prior SARS-CoV-2 infection. The CDR3 nucleotides read TGTGCCAGCAGCCAAGTTTGGCGAGGCCTAAAAGAGACCCAGTACTTC. Its translation is CASSQVWRGLKETQYF.